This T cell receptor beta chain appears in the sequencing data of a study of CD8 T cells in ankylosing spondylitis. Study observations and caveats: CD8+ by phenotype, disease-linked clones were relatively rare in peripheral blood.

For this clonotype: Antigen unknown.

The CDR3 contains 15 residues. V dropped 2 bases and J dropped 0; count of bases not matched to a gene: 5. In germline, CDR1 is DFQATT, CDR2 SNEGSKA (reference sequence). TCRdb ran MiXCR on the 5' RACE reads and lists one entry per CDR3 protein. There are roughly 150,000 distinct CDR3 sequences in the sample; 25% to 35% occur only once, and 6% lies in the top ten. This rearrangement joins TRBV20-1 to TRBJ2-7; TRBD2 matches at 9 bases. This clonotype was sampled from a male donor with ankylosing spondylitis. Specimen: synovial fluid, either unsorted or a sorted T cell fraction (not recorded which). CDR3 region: CSARKGSGGSYEQYF. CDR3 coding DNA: TGCAGTGCTAGAAAAGGTAGCGGGGGCTCCTACGAGCAGTACTTC.